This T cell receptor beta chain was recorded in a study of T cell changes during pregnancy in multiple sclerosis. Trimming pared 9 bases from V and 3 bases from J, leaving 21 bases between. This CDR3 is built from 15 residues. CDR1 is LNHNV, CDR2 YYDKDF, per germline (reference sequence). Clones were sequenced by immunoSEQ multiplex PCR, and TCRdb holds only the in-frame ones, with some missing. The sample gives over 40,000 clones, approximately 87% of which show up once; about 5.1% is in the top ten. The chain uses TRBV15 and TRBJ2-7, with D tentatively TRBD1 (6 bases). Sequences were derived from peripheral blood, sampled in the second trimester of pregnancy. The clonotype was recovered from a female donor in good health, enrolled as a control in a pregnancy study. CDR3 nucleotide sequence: TGTGCCACTAGATCGAGGGGGAGCGGAGGCTACGAGCAGTACTTC. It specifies CATRSRGSGGYEQYF.